This T cell receptor beta chain originates from a study of Ad26.COV2.S vaccination and SARS-CoV-2 variants. Study results and caveats: Substantial breadth was reportedly displayed by spike-specific CD8+ and CD4+ T cell responses after vaccination.

Some clones are missing from TCRdb's copy, which holds only in-frame ones; the method was immunoSEQ multiplex PCR. Seen here are a few hundred thousand clones, roughly 85% observed once, and the top ten hold about 2.8%. The treatment here: about 20 received Ad26.COV2.S at low or high dose, single or two shots; several received placebo; per-sample allocation not given. Samples came from day 63 after the first vaccine or placebo injection. An adult donor aged 18-55 years was enrolled in Boston. This clone was counted only a few times. Its antigen remains unknown. This CDR3 contains 17 residues. After removal of 0 bases from V and 0 bases from J, the junction contained 7 bases not matched to a gene. The germline V gene encodes CDR1 SGHKS and CDR2 YYEKEE (reference sequence).

The specimen comprised peripheral blood, sampled in a trial of Ad26.COV2.S vaccine versus placebo. The TCR sequence derives from a person between 18 and 60 years old who received the Ad26.COV2.S COVID-19 vaccine or a placebo. V is TRBV5-5 and J is TRBJ1-2; 8 positions match TRBD1. The DNA of the CDR3 is TGTGCCAGCAGCTTGGCCAGGGGGCCTTTATCTAACTATGGCTACACCTTC. This translates into CASSLARGPLSNYGYTF.